A few counts support the clone carrying this T cell receptor (beta chain). Its antigen is currently unknown. These data are taken from a study of T cell responses to AZD1222 COVID-19 vaccine. The table came from immunoSEQ multiplex PCR; TCRdb's copy has only in-frame clones and leaves some out. This sample has tens of thousands of clones; 75% to 90% occur once, and the top ten carry approximately 2.5%. Germline CDR1 and CDR2: DFQATT and SNEGSKA (reference sequence). This CDR3 has 15 amino acids. V was pared by 6 bases and J by 7 bases, with 13 bases of the junction left unmatched. Overall study findings and caveats: Regions 160-218 and 743-854 held dominance among vaccine-associated CD4 TCRs, which spanned spike. Clonal diversity may have been underestimated in mostly white British donors.

The rearrangement links TRBV20-1 to TRBJ2-1; 9 bases fit TRBD2. The source is an adult in good health. This specimen was peripheral blood, taken on day 0 of AZD1222 vaccination. This CDR3 is CSASRFSLAGNEQFF. CDR3 in DNA: TGCAGTGCAAGTCGGTTCAGCCTAGCGGGGAATGAGCAGTTCTTC.